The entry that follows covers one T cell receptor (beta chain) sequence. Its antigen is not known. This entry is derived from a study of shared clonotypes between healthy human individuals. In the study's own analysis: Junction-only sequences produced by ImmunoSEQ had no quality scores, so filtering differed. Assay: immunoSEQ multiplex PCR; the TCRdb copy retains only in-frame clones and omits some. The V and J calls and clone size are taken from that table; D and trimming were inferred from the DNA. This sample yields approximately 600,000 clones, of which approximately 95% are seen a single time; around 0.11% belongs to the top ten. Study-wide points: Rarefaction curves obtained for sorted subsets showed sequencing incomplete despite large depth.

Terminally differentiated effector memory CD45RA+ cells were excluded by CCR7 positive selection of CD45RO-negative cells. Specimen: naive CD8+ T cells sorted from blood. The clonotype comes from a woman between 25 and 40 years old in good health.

The CDR3 region is CASSPGTQLSYNEQFF. Written as DNA, the CDR3 is TGTGCCAGCTCGCCTGGGACTCAACTTTCCTACAATGAGCAGTTCTTC. The genes are TRBV18 and TRBJ2-1, with a weak D call TRBD2 (6 bases). The CDR3 length is 16 residues. Germline V CDR1 and CDR2: KGHSH, LQKENI. Between the trimmed V and J ends, which lost 6 bases and 1 base, there was a span of 16 bases.